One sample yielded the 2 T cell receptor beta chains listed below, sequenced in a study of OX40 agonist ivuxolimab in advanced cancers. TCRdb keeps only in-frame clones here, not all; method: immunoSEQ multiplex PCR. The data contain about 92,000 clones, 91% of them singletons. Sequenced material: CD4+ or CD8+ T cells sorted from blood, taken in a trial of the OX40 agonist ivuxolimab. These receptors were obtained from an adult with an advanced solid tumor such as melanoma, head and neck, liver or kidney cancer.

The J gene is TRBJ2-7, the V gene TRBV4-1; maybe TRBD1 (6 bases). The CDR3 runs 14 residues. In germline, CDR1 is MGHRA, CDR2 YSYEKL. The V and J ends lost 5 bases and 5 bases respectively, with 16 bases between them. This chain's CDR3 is CASSYGTPGDEQYF. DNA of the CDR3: TGCGCCAGCAGCTACGGGACACCCGGGGACGAGCAGTACTTC.

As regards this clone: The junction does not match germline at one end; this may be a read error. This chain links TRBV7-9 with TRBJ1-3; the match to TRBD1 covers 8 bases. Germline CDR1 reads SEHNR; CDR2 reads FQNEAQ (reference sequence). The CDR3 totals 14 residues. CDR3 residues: CGTGQNFPGNTIYF. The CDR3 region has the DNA TGCGGGACAGGCCAGAACTTCCCTGGAAACACCATATATTTT.